This T cell receptor beta chain emerged from a study of B cell selection in AIRE deficiency (dated by TCRdb to about 2019). Turning to the overall study: Researchers compared TCRbeta repertoires of sorted blood CD4+ conventional T cells and regulatory T cells in AIRE-deficient patients with those in healthy controls. The TCR-sequenced cohort comprised about five AIRE-deficient APECED patients and about five healthy control donors.

Relative to germline, V is 4 bases shorter and J is 11 bases shorter, with 12 bases between their ends. The germline V gene encodes CDR1 SGHTA and CDR2 FQGNSA. The CDR3 spans 12 residues, from the cysteine through the phenylalanine. The sequence is cut down to CDR3 DNA, 36 bases in frame from base 1. The immunoSEQ platform was used for TCRbeta chain sequencing. As for the authors' bioinformatics: When Treg repertoires were pooled, about 57,000 distinct TCRbeta sequences were obtained from patients and roughly 9.6x10^4 from healthy donors. Treg TCRbeta sequences shared by two or more individuals were defined as public, and these public Treg TCRbeta sequences were subsequently searched for in Tconv repertoires. Group differences were tested with Mann-Whitney U tests and Bonferroni-Dunn correction in GraphPad Prism 7.03. Held by TCRdb, this immuneACCESS table contains in-frame sequences only and omits some clones. Under half of the omission traces to an unresolved V gene where checked; the cause of the rest is unknown. The D gene and trimming were derived from the DNA, and the V and J assignments and clone size from that table. This sample holds 20,000 or so clones; around 90% were observed only once. In total, the top ten clones hold 1.4% of the sample.

Notes on this clone: This receptor's antigen is unknown. One base away there is no much larger clone; base qualities are not given.

For sorting, regulatory T cells were defined as CD4+CD25hiCD127low/negative cells. Control samples were obtained from healthy donors who were not related to the patients. Tconv and Treg cells for TCRbeta sequencing were sorted on a FACSAria flow cytometer. Sorted cells were collected into 5-ml round-bottom polystyrene tubes, and dry cell pellets were frozen at -80°C before sequencing. Beyond this particular receptor, the publication reports: Approximately 31% of the Treg TCRbeta sequences shared among healthy donors were detected in patient Tconv cells, suggesting that Treg-biased clones are diverted into the Tconv compartment. Shared Treg sequences had shorter CDR3s, which reflects a bias toward rearrangements containing few non-templated nucleotide insertions. Only TCRbeta chains were sequenced, and about 36% of shared healthy-donor Treg sequences were also present in healthy Tconv cells, possibly due to differing TCRalpha chains. Tconv and Treg cells from AIRE-deficient patients showed TCRBV gene usage, CDR3 length and TCR diversity similar to those of healthy donors. Among over 3,500 shared Treg TCRbeta sequences, approximately 32% were shared exclusively by healthy donors and 7% to 9.5% exclusively by patients, which suggests that Treg selection is less efficient in the absence of AIRE.

The chain employs TRBV7-2 and TRBJ2-1; the D call is possibly TRBD1 or TRBD2, each sharing 5 bases. Sequencing was done on a sample of CD4+CD25+ Tregs sorted from PBMCs. The TCR sequence derives from a human donor in good health. The CDR3 corresponds to CASSSEGEQQFF. The nucleotide sequence reads as follows: TGTGCCAGCAGCTCGGAAGGGGAGCAGCAGTTCTTC.